This T cell receptor (beta chain) was captured by sequencing in a study of T cell responses to AZD1222 COVID-19 vaccine. In regard to this clone: Antigen unknown.

Regarding the study as a whole: Nearly half of the spike-specific TCRs reportedly recognize variant regions that carry no mutations. The CD4 TCRs associated with vaccination extended across spike and predominated at 160-218 and 743-854. The donors showed a predominance of white British ancestry and of females, with possible underestimation of clonal diversity.

There are 15 residues in the CDR3. The germline V gene encodes CDR1 SGDLS and CDR2 YYNGEE. With 2 bases removed from V and 8 bases from J, the gap between germline ends came to 17 bases. This table comes from immunoSEQ multiplex PCR, and its TCRdb copy is limited to in-frame clones, with some not included. The sample yields 70,000 to 80,000 clones, more than 80% seen once. Source: peripheral blood, taken on day 0 of AZD1222 vaccination. The genes are TRBV9 and TRBJ2-1, with D perhaps matching TRBD2 (6 bases). This receptor was obtained from an adult in good health. CDR3 DNA: TGTGCCAGCAGCGTTAGTGCGACGGGGGTCGATGAGCAGTTCTTC. It translates to CASSVSATGVDEQFF.